This T cell receptor (beta chain) was profiled in a study of T cells in Graves' hyperthyroidism and ophthalmopathy. Overall study findings and caveats: In simple terms, a model built on 13 V-J features told ophthalmopathy apart from stable hyperthyroidism. Blood also showed most of the thyroid clonotypes that were expanded above 0.001.

To note about this clonotype: The target antigen is unknown.

This CDR3 comprises 11 residues. Germline V gene sequence: CDR1 SGHAT, CDR2 FQNNGV. RNA transcripts provided the source from which TCR beta CDR3 regions were amplified. Primed by the HTBI set, a first-round RT-PCR was run on the TCR CDR3. TCRdb analysed the multiplex PCR reads with MiXCR anew, one entry per CDR3 protein. Of hundreds of thousands of distinct CDR3 sequences in the sample, approximately 15% were seen once. This receptor was identified in a woman under 30 with Graves' hyperthyroidism. The chain combines TRBV11-2 with TRBJ2-5; D not resolved. Judging by the DNA end, TRBJ2-1 fits better; the J call may be wrong. The sequenced material came from blood. DNA of the CDR3: TGTGCCAGCAGCGGATCAGAGACCCAGTTCTTC. It yields the protein CASSGSETQFF.